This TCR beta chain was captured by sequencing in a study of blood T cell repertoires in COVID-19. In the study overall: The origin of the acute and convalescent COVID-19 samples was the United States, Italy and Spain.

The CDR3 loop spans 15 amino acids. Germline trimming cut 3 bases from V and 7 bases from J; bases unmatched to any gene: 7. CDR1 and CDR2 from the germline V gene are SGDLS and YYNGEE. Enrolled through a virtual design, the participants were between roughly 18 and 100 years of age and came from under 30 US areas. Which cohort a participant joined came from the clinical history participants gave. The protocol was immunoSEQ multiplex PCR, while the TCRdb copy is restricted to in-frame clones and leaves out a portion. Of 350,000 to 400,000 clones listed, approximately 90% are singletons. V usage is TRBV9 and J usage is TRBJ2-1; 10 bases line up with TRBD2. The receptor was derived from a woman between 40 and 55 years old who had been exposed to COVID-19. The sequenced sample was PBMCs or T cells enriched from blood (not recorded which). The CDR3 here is CASSGRAGGLNEQFF. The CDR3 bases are TGTGCCAGCAGCGGACGAGCGGGGGGGCTGAATGAGCAGTTCTTC. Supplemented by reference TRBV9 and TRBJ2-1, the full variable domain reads DSGVTQTPKHLITATGQRVTLRCSPRSGDLSVYWYQQSLDQGLQFLIQYYNGEERAKGNILERFSAQQFPDLHSELNLSSLELGDSALYFCASSGRAGGLNEQFFGPGTRLTVL.